The rows below give T cell receptor beta chains drawn from one sample of a study of human T cells and chemical hapten exposure. TCRdb re-called the RACE reads with MiXCR, one entry per CDR3 protein. Of 70,000 to 100,000 distinct CDR3 sequences in the sample, over 6% were seen once. Sequenced here: whole blood, sampled in connection with sensitization to the hapten diphenylcyclopropenone (DPC). These receptors were collected from a woman younger than 45 with alopecia areata. Some clones in this sample may be carry-over from other donors' samples. The CDR3 runs from the conserved cysteine through the conserved F or W. A D gene is named only where the DNA matches it firmly. Clone size is stated in some rows and not others, as once, few, many or a class when expanded.

J gene: TRBJ2-7; clone size: few; V gene: TRBV6-5; D gene: NA; CDR3 DNA: TGTGCCAGCAGGGAAACAGGATCCTACGAGCAGTACTTC; CDR3 protein: CASRETGSYEQYF
J gene: TRBJ2-7; clone size: many; V gene: TRBV7-6; D gene: TRBD1; CDR3 DNA: TGTGCCAGCAGCGCAGGCCAGACAGGGATCCCGAGGCTGCGGCCCGGGTACGAGCAGTACTTC; CDR3 protein: CASSAGQTGIPRLRPGYEQYF
J gene: TRBJ1-2; clone size: many; V gene: TRBV3-1; D gene: NA; CDR3 DNA: TGTGCCAGCAGCCAAGCCCCGGCGGGCTACACCTTC; CDR3 protein: CASSQAPAGYTF
J gene: TRBJ1-5; clone size: many; V gene: TRBV7-2; D gene: NA; CDR3 DNA: TGTGCCAGCAGCTTAAGGACAGATCAGCCCCAGCATTTT; CDR3 protein: CASSLRTDQPQHF
J gene: TRBJ2-2; clone size: many; V gene: TRBV3-1; D gene: NA; CDR3 DNA: TGTGCCAGCTTACGGGACACCGGGGAGCTGTTTTTT; CDR3 protein: CASLRDTGELFF
J gene: TRBJ1-1; clone size: NA; V gene: TRBV7-2; D gene: TRBD1; CDR3 DNA: TGTGCCAGCAGCTTATATCGGGGGACAGGGTGGCAGGGGACTGAAGCTTTCTTT; CDR3 protein: CASSLYRGTGWQGTEAFF
J gene: TRBJ2-4; clone size: many; V gene: TRBV28; D gene: NA; CDR3 DNA: TGTGCCAGCAGAAACATGGTCGGGTTCATTCAGTACTTC; CDR3 protein: CASRNMVGFIQYF
J gene: TRBJ2-3; clone size: many; V gene: TRBV10-3; D gene: TRBD1; CDR3 DNA: TGTGCCATCAGCTCATCGGCAGGGGGCTTAGATACGCAGTATTTT; CDR3 protein: CAISSSAGGLDTQYF
J gene: TRBJ2-6; clone size: NA; V gene: TRBV5-4; D gene: NA; CDR3 DNA: TGTGCCAGCAGCTCCAAAGGGGGGGGTCTGATAGGCTCTGGGGCCAACGTCCTGACTTTC; CDR3 protein: CASSSKGGGLIGSGANVLTF
J gene: TRBJ1-1; clone size: many; V gene: TRBV7-9; D gene: NA; CDR3 DNA: TGTGCCAGCAGCTGGGCACAGGCGATGACGAACACTGAAGCTTTCTTT; CDR3 protein: CASSWAQAMTNTEAFF
J gene: TRBJ1-2; clone size: few; V gene: TRBV18; D gene: NA; CDR3 DNA: TGTGCCAGCTCACCAGGCAGGGATAGGAATGGCTACACCTTC; CDR3 protein: CASSPGRDRNGYTF
J gene: TRBJ1-4; clone size: NA; V gene: TRBV7-6; D gene: NA; CDR3 DNA: TGTGCCAGCAGCCCAGGACAGATTACAACTAATGAAAAACTGTTTTTT; CDR3 protein: CASSPGQITTNEKLFF
J gene: TRBJ2-1; clone size: NA; V gene: TRBV7-3; D gene: NA; CDR3 DNA: TGTGCCAGCAGCCTGGTGACAGGAATGAGGTCTTATGAGCAGTTCTTC; CDR3 protein: CASSLVTGMRSYEQFF
J gene: TRBJ2-5; clone size: many; V gene: TRBV5-6; D gene: TRBD1; CDR3 DNA: TGTGCCAGCAGCTGGGGACAGGGGTTCCAAGAGACCCAGTACTTC; CDR3 protein: CASSWGQGFQETQYF
J gene: TRBJ2-7; clone size: NA; V gene: TRBV4-2; D gene: NA; CDR3 DNA: TGTGCCAGCAGCCCCGCCGCGGGGGCCAGCTACGAGCAGTACTTC; CDR3 protein: CASSPAAGASYEQYF
J gene: TRBJ1-1; clone size: few; V gene: TRBV19; D gene: NA; CDR3 DNA: TGTGCCAGCAGACAAGGGAGGACTGAAGCTTTCTTT; CDR3 protein: CASRQGRTEAFF
J gene: TRBJ1-1; clone size: few; V gene: TRBV18; D gene: NA; CDR3 DNA: TGTGCCAGCTCACCAGGAGTTGAAGCTTTCTTT; CDR3 protein: CASSPGVEAFF
J gene: TRBJ2-1; clone size: many; V gene: TRBV6-1; D gene: NA; CDR3 DNA: TGTGCCAGCACCGGGGAGGTGCGGGGGCACAATGAGCAGTTCTTC; CDR3 protein: CASTGEVRGHNEQFF
J gene: TRBJ2-5; clone size: many; V gene: TRBV2; D gene: TRBD2; CDR3 DNA: TGTGCCAGCAGTGAAGGACTAGCGGGAGAGACCCAGTACTTC; CDR3 protein: CASSEGLAGETQYF
J gene: TRBJ2-3; clone size: many; V gene: TRBV3-1; D gene: TRBD1; CDR3 DNA: TGTGCCAGCAGTGCCGGGACAGGGGTCACAGATACGCAGTATTTT; CDR3 protein: CASSAGTGVTDTQYF
J gene: TRBJ2-5; clone size: many; V gene: TRBV29-1; D gene: NA; CDR3 DNA: TGCAGCGTTGAGGGTAGTTCAGAGACCCAGTACTTC; CDR3 protein: CSVEGSSETQYF
J gene: TRBJ2-3; clone size: NA; V gene: TRBV25-1; D gene: TRBD2; CDR3 DNA: TGTGCCAGCAGTGATTCCGGGCGGGGGGCAGGGACGCAGTATTTT; CDR3 protein: CASSDSGRGAGTQYF
J gene: TRBJ1-2; clone size: many; V gene: TRBV6-6; D gene: NA; CDR3 DNA: TGTGCCAGCAGTTACGGGGGAGACCTTTGGACAGTGACGAACTATGGCTACACCTTC; CDR3 protein: CASSYGGDLWTVTNYGYTF
J gene: TRBJ2-1; clone size: many; V gene: TRBV9; D gene: TRBD2; CDR3 DNA: TGTGCCAGCAGCCAGATTGGTGGGAGGGTAGGCAATGAGCAGTTCTTC; CDR3 protein: CASSQIGGRVGNEQFF
J gene: TRBJ1-6; clone size: few; V gene: TRBV7-2; D gene: NA; CDR3 DNA: TGTGCCAGCAGCTTTCACGCTACGGTCTTACCCCTCCACTTT; CDR3 protein: CASSFHATVLPLHF
J gene: TRBJ1-6; clone size: few; V gene: TRBV2; D gene: TRBD1; CDR3 DNA: TGTGCCAGCAGTGAGTGGGGACAGGGGGGAAATGCACCCCTCCACTTT; CDR3 protein: CASSEWGQGGNAPLHF
J gene: TRBJ2-1; clone size: many; V gene: TRBV13; D gene: NA; CDR3 DNA: TGTGCCAGCAGCTTAGTGGGGGAGAAAGACAATGAGCAGTTCTTC; CDR3 protein: CASSLVGEKDNEQFF
J gene: TRBJ1-4; clone size: many; V gene: TRBV7-8; D gene: TRBD1; CDR3 DNA: TGTGCCAGCAGCTTAGCGGGCGGGACAGGGGCTGAAAAACTGTTTTTT; CDR3 protein: CASSLAGGTGAEKLFF